The 29 T cell receptor beta chains below come from one sample, sequenced in a study of blood T cell repertoires in COVID-19. This table comes from immunoSEQ multiplex PCR, and its TCRdb copy is limited to in-frame clones, with some not included. The sample contains approximately 200,000 clones, 70% to 90% of which appear only once. The sample comprised peripheral blood. All receptors derive from a middle-aged man who had recovered from COVID-19.

This clone was seen a handful of times. The chain has TRBV2 and TRBJ2-7, with D possibly matching TRBD2 (6 bases). Looked up from germline, CDR1 is SNHLY and CDR2 is FYNNEI. This CDR3 comprises 13 residues. V lost 6 bases and J lost 6, with 15 bases in between. The CDR3 loop is CASRRRGGGEQYF. CDR3 DNA sequence: TGTGCCAGCAGACGGCGGGGTGGGGGCGAGCAGTACTTC.

The chain combines TRBV25-1 with TRBJ2-5, with 11 bases fitting TRBD1. Trimming removed 5 bases from V and 7 bases from J; junction bases left unmatched: 9. The CDR3 extends over 15 amino acids. Germline CDR1 and CDR2: MGHDK and SYGVNS. CDR3: CASSNTGQGAGTQYF. CDR3 DNA sequence: TGTGCCAGCAGTAATACCGGACAGGGGGCTGGGACCCAGTACTTC.

The sample holds one count of this clone. The genes are TRBV12-5 and TRBJ1-1; TRBD1 agrees at 11 bases. In germline, CDR1 is LGHNT, CDR2 FRNRAP. Trimming removed 5 bases from V and 10 bases from J; junction bases left unmatched: 3. The CDR3 sequence is 12 residues long. The CDR3 region is CASGLGQGAAFF. The DNA of the CDR3 is TGTGCTAGTGGTCTAGGACAGGGGGCAGCTTTCTTT.

This clone was detected only once. J is TRBJ2-1 and V is TRBV18; tentatively, D is TRBD1 (6 bases). V was pared by 1 base and J by 7 bases, with 20 bases between. Germline CDR1 is KGHSH and CDR2 is LQKENI. The CDR3 sequence is 17 residues long. The CDR3 region is CASSPLRTGLPGNEQFF. CDR3 coding DNA: TGTGCCAGCTCACCACTTAGAACAGGGCTTCCTGGGAATGAGCAGTTCTTC. The variable domain in full, with the rest retrieved from reference TRBV18 and TRBJ2-1, is NAGVMQNPRHLVRRRGQEARLRCSPMKGHSHVYWYRQLPEEGLKFMVYLQKENIIDESGMPKERFSAEFPKEGPSILRIQQVVRGDSAAYFCASSPLRTGLPGNEQFFGPGTRLTVL.

This clone was seen a handful of times. The chain couples TRBV5-1 to TRBJ1-1; TRBD1 might be the D (6 bases). Deletions cut 0 bases from V and 6 bases from J, with 12 bases between. Germline values: CDR1 SGHRS, CDR2 YFSETQ. CDR3 length equals 14 residues. The CDR3: CASSLVQGSAEAFF. In DNA, the CDR3 is TGCGCCAGCAGCTTGGTGCAGGGGAGCGCTGAAGCTTTCTTT.

The chain has TRBV24-1 and TRBJ2-1; 8 bases fit TRBD2. Germline V gene sequence: CDR1 KGHDR, CDR2 SFDVKD. The CDR3 loop spans 16 amino acids. V lost 4 bases and J lost 2; bases outside the gene matches: 6. The CDR3 coding sequence is TGTGCCACCAGTGACCCCAGCGGGGGTACCTACAATGAGCAGTTCTTC. Translating it yields CATSDPSGGTYNEQFF.

The chain uses TRBV6-6 and TRBJ2-1; 10 nucleotides line up with TRBD1. V shed 2 bases and J 7 bases; nucleotides not matched to a gene: 2. Germline V gives CDR1 MNHNY, CDR2 SVGAGI (reference sequence). The CDR3 is made up of 14 amino acids. CDR3 amino acids: CASSYGQGDNEQFF. The CDR3 bases are TGTGCCAGCAGTTACGGACAGGGGGATAATGAGCAGTTCTTC.

The J gene is TRBJ2-1, the V gene TRBV5-1, with 8 bases matching TRBD1. This CDR3 spans 14 amino acids. The V segment lost 5 bases and the J segment 6 bases; nucleotides outside the gene matches: 7. From germline, CDR1 is SGHRS and CDR2 YFSETQ. The CDR3 sequence is CASRRTGSTNEQFF. CDR3 DNA: TGCGCCAGCAGAAGGACAGGGTCAACCAATGAGCAGTTCTTC.

This chain uses TRBV14 with TRBJ2-7; D is possibly TRBD1 (6 bases). In germline, CDR1 is SGHDN, CDR2 FVKESK. CDR3 size: 14 residues. The V gene lost 1 base and the J gene lost 6 bases, with 13 bases spanning the gap. CDR3 protein: CASSQVIGGGEQYF. CDR3 sequence (DNA): TGTGCCAGCAGCCAAGTTATTGGGGGCGGCGAGCAGTACTTC. The variable domain in full, completed from reference TRBV14 and TRBJ2-7, reads EAGVTQFPSHSVIEKGQTVTLRCDPISGHDNLYWYRRVMGKEIKFLLHFVKESKQDESGMPNNRFLAERTGGTYSTLKVQPAELEDSGVYFCASSQVIGGGEQYFGPGTRLTVT.

The CDR3 DNA reads as TGTGCCAGCAGTCCGGATACAGGGGCCTACAATGAGCAGTTCTTC. Its translation is CASSPDTGAYNEQFF. J is TRBJ2-1 and V is TRBV6-5, with 7 bases matching TRBD1. This CDR3 region has 15 residues. Germline-derived CDR1 and CDR2 are MNHEY and SVGAGI. The J segment lost 2 bases and the V segment lost 5 bases, leaving 6 bases of the junction unmatched.

The chain uses TRBV3-1 (or the pseudogene TRBV3-2) and TRBJ1-4, with D maybe TRBD1 (5 bases). This CDR3 is 14 amino acids long. CDR1 and CDR2 (germline): LGHDT, YNNKEL (reference sequence). Trimming took 3 bases from V and 1 from J, leaving 6 bases between them. The CDR3 region has the DNA TGTGCCAGCAGCCAGGGGGGAACTAATGAAAAACTGTTTTTT. Protein: CASSQGGTNEKLFF.

This clone appeared once. The J gene is TRBJ1-5, the V gene TRBV30; 8 nucleotides match TRBD1. V shed 0 bases and J 4 bases; nucleotides not matched to a gene: 8. Germline V lookup: CDR1 GTSNPN, CDR2 SVGIG (reference sequence). CDR3 length: 16 residues. As DNA, the CDR3 is TGTGCCTGGAGTGTCCCCAGGGGGCGGCGGAATCAGCCCCAGCATTTT. As protein: CAWSVPRGRRNQPQHF.

The chain combines TRBV30 with TRBJ1-4, with 8 bases matching TRBD1. J gave up 8 bases and V 5 bases, and 4 bases lay outside the gene matches. The CDR3 loop spans 12 amino acids. CDR1 and CDR2 from the germline V gene are GTSNPN and SVGIG (reference sequence). This CDR3 is CAWDRGEEKLFF. CDR3 in DNA: TGTGCCTGGGACAGGGGCGAAGAAAAACTGTTTTTT.

V usage is TRBV6-2 or TRBV6-3 and J usage is TRBJ1-2, with 11 bases matching TRBD1. Trimming cost V 2 bases and J 5 bases; bases outside gene matches: 4. CDR1 is MNHEY, CDR2 SVGEGT, per germline. CDR3 size: 15 residues. For the CDR3, the DNA is TGTGCCAGCAGTTACCCAGGACAGGGGGCTTATGGCTACACCTTC. This codes for CASSYPGQGAYGYTF.

This clone was detected only a few times. This sequence joins TRBV6-5 and TRBJ1-5; D unresolved. The CDR3 is 13 amino acids. In germline, CDR1 is MNHEY, CDR2 SVGAGI. The germline V and J ends were trimmed by 4 bases and 6 bases, with 10 bases remaining between them. The CDR3 is CASSSAEGQPQHF. The DNA of the CDR3 is TGTGCCAGCAGTTCGGCCGAGGGTCAGCCCCAGCATTTT.

The CDR3: CASSLVGSVSTGELFF. The CDR3 bases are TGTGCCAGCAGCTTAGTAGGGAGTGTGAGTACCGGGGAGCTGTTTTTT. The V and J genes are TRBV7-9 and TRBJ2-2; D possibly corresponds to TRBD2 (5 bases). The CDR3 has 16 amino acids. CDR1 is SEHNR, CDR2 FQNEAQ, per germline (reference sequence). With 1 base removed from V and 5 bases from J, the gap between germline ends came to 14 bases.

In this sample, this clone turned up a few times. The rearrangement uses TRBV5-1 and TRBJ2-7, with D perhaps matching TRBD2 (5 bases). Germline V gene lookup returns CDR1 SGHRS and CDR2 YFSETQ. The CDR3 sequence is 14 residues long. V was clipped by 6 bases and J by 2 bases, with 15 bases between them. CDR3 in amino acids: CASNRGEGPYEQYF. In nucleotides, the CDR3 is TGCGCCAGCAACCGAGGAGAGGGCCCCTACGAGCAGTACTTC.

This clone was counted a single time. V is TRBV15 and J is TRBJ1-2, with TRBD1 matching 7 bases. Germline lookup yields CDR1 LNHNV and CDR2 YYDKDF (reference sequence). Losses at the gene ends were 0 bases for V and 4 bases for J; bases not matched to a gene: 17. CDR3 length: 19 residues. The CDR3: CATSRDLGTERIWSYGYTF. In DNA form, the CDR3 reads TGTGCCACCAGCAGAGATCTAGGGACAGAGAGAATATGGTCCTATGGCTACACCTTC. Together with reference TRBV15 and TRBJ1-2, the CDR3 gives the full variable domain: DAMVIQNPRYQVTQFGKPVTLSCSQTLNHNVMYWYQQKSSQAPKLLFHYYDKDFNNEADTPDNFQSRRPNTSFCFLDIRSPGLGDTAMYLCATSRDLGTERIWSYGYTFGSGTRLTVV.

The chain links TRBV5-1 to TRBJ2-2; maybe TRBD2 (6 bases). This CDR3 has 16 amino acids. Germline V CDR1 and CDR2: SGHRS, YFSETQ. Deletions cut 0 bases from V and 1 base from J, with 10 bases between. CDR3 coding DNA: TGCGCCAGCAGCTTGGTCGTGGGAGGGAACACCGGGGAGCTGTTTTTT. Protein product: CASSLVVGGNTGELFF.

The chain couples TRBV3-1 (or the pseudogene TRBV3-2) to TRBJ1-5; 8 bases agree with TRBD1. With V trimmed by 4 bases and J by 2 bases, 13 bases remained unmatched. The CDR3 spans 18 residues. Germline loops: CDR1 LGHDT, CDR2 YNNKEL (reference sequence). The CDR3 bases are TGTGCCAGCAGCCCGGGACAGGCGAACGGAGGGGGCAATCAGCCCCAGCATTTT. This sequence encodes CASSPGQANGGGNQPQHF.

V gene TRBV28 combines with J gene TRBJ2-1; 14 bases align to TRBD2. The junction had 7 bases not matched to a gene; V was cut back by 5 bases and J by 4 bases. This CDR3 contains 17 residues. CDR1 is MDHEN, CDR2 SYDVKM, per germline. This chain's CDR3 is CASSPWTSGRPYNEQFF. In nucleotides, the CDR3 is TGTGCCAGCAGTCCTTGGACTAGCGGGAGGCCTTACAATGAGCAGTTCTTC.

This clone has only one observation. The chain joins TRBV19 to TRBJ2-1, with 11 bases fitting TRBD2. CDR3 size: 17 residues. The V gene's germline CDR1 is LNHDA and CDR2 SQIVND (reference sequence). With 6 bases clipped from V and 8 bases from J, the junction kept 15 bases outside the gene matches. In DNA, the CDR3 is TGTGCCAGTAGGGGCTTTGGTCTAGCGGGAGGTTCCCATGAGCAGTTCTTC. Translating gives CASRGFGLAGGSHEQFF.

The sample holds many counts of this clone. The gene calls are TRBV2 and TRBJ1-2; no clear D. Trimming pared 3 bases from V and 4 bases from J, leaving 12 bases between. This CDR3 is 14 amino acids long. Germline assignment: CDR1 SNHLY and CDR2 FYNNEI. This CDR3 is CASSEGAGIYGYTF. The CDR3 DNA sequence: TGTGCCAGCAGTGAGGGCGCGGGGATCTATGGCTACACCTTC.

This chain joins TRBV9 and TRBJ2-1, with 8 bases matching TRBD2. Germline assignment: CDR1 SGDLS and CDR2 YYNGEE. J lost 7 bases, V lost 0 bases, and 6 bases had no gene match. CDR3 length: 15 amino acids. CDR3 sequence (DNA): TGTGCCAGCAGCGTAGTACCGGGAGGGAGGAATGAGCAGTTCTTC. Protein product: CASSVVPGGRNEQFF.

V gene TRBV29-1 combines with J gene TRBJ1-1; no firm D call. V dropped 7 bases and J dropped 5 bases, with 23 bases sitting between them. This CDR3 spans 15 amino acids. CDR1 is SQVTM, CDR2 ANQGSEA, per germline. CDR3 DNA sequence: TGCAGCGCCCCATTTTCCGGGGTCCGACGGACTGAAGCTTTCTTT. Residues: CSAPFSGVRRTEAFF. The whole variable domain, filled in from reference TRBV29-1 and TRBJ1-1, reads SAVISQKPSRDICQRGTSLTIQCQVDSQVTMMFWYRQQPGQSLTLIATANQGSEATYESGFVIDKFPISRPNLTFSTLTVSNMSPEDSSIYLCSAPFSGVRRTEAFFGQGTRLTVV.

This chain links TRBV11-2 with TRBJ2-7, with D possibly being TRBD1 (5 bases). V lost 1 base, J lost 2 bases, and 9 bases lay in between. The CDR3 covers 14 residues. Germline CDR1 reads SGHAT; CDR2 reads FQNNGV. Written as DNA, the CDR3 is TGTGCCAGCAGCTTAGCGACAGCCCCCTACGAGCAGTACTTC. Residues: CASSLATAPYEQYF. The full variable domain, its missing parts supplied by reference TRBV11-2 and TRBJ2-7, is EAGVAQSPRYKIIEKRQSVAFWCNPISGHATLYWYQQILGQGPKLLIQFQNNGVVDDSQLPKDRFSAERLKGVDSTLKIQPAKLEDSAVYLCASSLATAPYEQYFGPGTRLTVT.

The table lists this clone with a count of one. V usage is TRBV2 and J usage is TRBJ2-1; D perhaps matches TRBD2 (5 bases). V was pared by 9 bases and J by 7 bases, with 19 bases between. The germline CDR1 and CDR2 sequences are SNHLY and FYNNEI. The CDR3 has 14 residues. CDR3: CASCLGGFENEQFF. The CDR3 DNA reads as TGTGCCAGTTGTTTGGGCGGGTTCGAGAATGAGCAGTTCTTC.

The V gene is TRBV3-1 (or the pseudogene TRBV3-2), the J gene TRBJ2-3, with D possibly TRBD2 on 6 matching bases. V was trimmed by 0 bases and J by 6 bases, leaving 10 bases between them. This CDR3 spans 14 amino acids. The V gene's germline CDR1 is LGHDT and CDR2 YNNKEL (reference sequence). The CDR3 sequence is CASSQELGGDTQYF. The CDR3 nucleotides read TGTGCCAGCAGCCAAGAACTCGGAGGGGATACGCAGTATTTT.

The J gene is TRBJ1-1, the V gene TRBV19, with 8 bases matching TRBD1. V was pared by 6 bases and J by 8 bases, with 11 bases of the junction left unmatched. Germline CDR1 LNHDA, CDR2 SQIVND (reference sequence). CDR3 size: 14 residues. Written as DNA, the CDR3 is TGTGCCAGTAGCCCGTGGCAGGGGGCGAGGGAAGCTTTCTTT. It codes for CASSPWQGAREAFF.